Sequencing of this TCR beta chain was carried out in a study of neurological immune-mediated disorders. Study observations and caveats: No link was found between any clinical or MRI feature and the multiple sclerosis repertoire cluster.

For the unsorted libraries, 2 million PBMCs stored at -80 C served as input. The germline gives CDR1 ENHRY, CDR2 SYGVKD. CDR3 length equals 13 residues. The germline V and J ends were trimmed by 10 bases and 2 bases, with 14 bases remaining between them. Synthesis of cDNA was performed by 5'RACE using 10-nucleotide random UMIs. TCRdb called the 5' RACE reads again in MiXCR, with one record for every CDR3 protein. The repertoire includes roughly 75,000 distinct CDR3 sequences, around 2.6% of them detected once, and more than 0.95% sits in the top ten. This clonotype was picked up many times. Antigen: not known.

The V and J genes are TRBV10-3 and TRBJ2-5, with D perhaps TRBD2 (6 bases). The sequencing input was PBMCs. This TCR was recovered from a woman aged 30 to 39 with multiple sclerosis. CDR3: CATRMGGQETQYF. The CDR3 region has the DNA TGTGCCACTCGGATGGGGGGACAAGAGACCCAGTACTTC.